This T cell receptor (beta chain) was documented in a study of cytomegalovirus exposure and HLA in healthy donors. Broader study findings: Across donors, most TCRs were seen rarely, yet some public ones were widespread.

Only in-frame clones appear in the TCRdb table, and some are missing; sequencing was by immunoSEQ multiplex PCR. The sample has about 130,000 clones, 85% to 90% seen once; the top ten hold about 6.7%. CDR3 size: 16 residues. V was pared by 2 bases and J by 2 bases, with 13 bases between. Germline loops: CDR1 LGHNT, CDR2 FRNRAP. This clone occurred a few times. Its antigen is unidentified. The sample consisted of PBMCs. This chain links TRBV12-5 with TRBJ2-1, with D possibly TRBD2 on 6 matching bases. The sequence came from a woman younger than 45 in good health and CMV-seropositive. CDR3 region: CASGLSGGVPYNEQFF. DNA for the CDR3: TGTGCTAGTGGTTTGTCCGGAGGGGTCCCCTACAATGAGCAGTTCTTC.